Listed here is a single T cell receptor beta chain. Its antigen is unidentified. Produced via immunoSEQ multiplex PCR; TCRdb's table is partial and in-frame only. The sample includes tens of thousands of clones, roughly 84% of them seen just once. This sample was included in a study of identifying expanded T cells in peripheral blood. Whole-study results and caveats: Approximately two-week clone count variance significantly increased as total template count grew.

Sequenced material: blood. The receptor was isolated from a person aged 18 to 75 in good health.

The CDR3 sequence is CASSQEGGRFHGYTF. DNA of the CDR3: TGTGCCAGCAGCCAAGAGGGGGGGCGCTTCCATGGCTACACCTTC. The rearrangement joins TRBV7-2 to TRBJ1-2; weak D call: TRBD1 (6 bases). The V end lost 5 bases, the J end lost 6 bases, and 19 bases lay between the germline ends. Germline-derived CDR1 and CDR2 are SGHTA and FQGNSA. CDR3 size: 15 residues.